This is a list of T cell receptor beta chains from one sample in a study of blood T cell repertoires in COVID-19. Sequencing used immunoSEQ multiplex PCR; TCRdb keeps in-frame clones, though not all of them. The data show 80,000 to 100,000 clones, with around 79% seen just once and around 15% held by the top ten. The source material was peripheral blood. The receptors shown here come from a human donor in a cohort sampled during active COVID-19. Each CDR3 is given without its conserved first and last residue. The D gene is left open where the match is weak.

NA,TRBV5-5,ASSLGQGGYNEQF
NA,TRBV28,ASSFAAGAGTEAF
NA,TRBV19,ASSIGQHSNQPQH
TRBD1,TRBV14,ASSHRQGPPDNEQF
TRBD1,TRBV28,ASSYRGAGGNTIY
NA,TRBV12-3/TRBV12-4,ASTTGFSQPQH
NA,TRBV5-6,ASSYAIGTGNTEAF
NA,TRBV5-5,ASSLGQGSYNEQF
NA,TRBV2,ASRDSLIYGYT
TRBD1,TRBV7-9,ASSLGIGGHGYT
TRBD2,TRBV7-9,ASSGPGAGGIYEQF
TRBD1,TRBV30,AGGQGPTEAF
NA,TRBV30,AWSVPPRSSYGYT
NA,TRBV7-3,ASSPQQGNTGELF
TRBD1,TRBV11-2,ASSSLLTGVRNEKLF
NA,TRBV30,AWMAANSPLH
TRBD1,TRBV19,ASSTYRGSGEKLF
NA,TRBV10-1,ASSSTLVSYNEQF
NA,TRBV6-6,ASTYSTGLLNSPLH
NA,TRBV5-1,ASSLGTGWQETQY
TRBD1,TRBV3-1/TRBV3-2,ASRNQGQGDYNEQF
NA,TRBV13,ASKVRVWGSYNSPLH
TRBD1,TRBV10-2,ASSPGTGIGYT
TRBD1,TRBV7-6,ASSLGQGAYGYT
NA,TRBV4-1,ASSQVGEVSSDTQY
NA,TRBV24-1,ATSDPPTGELF